This T cell receptor beta chain was identified in a study of PD-L1 blockade in urothelial cancer. Study at large: When patients started atezolizumab in the mid-2010s, it was given at 1,200 mg intravenously every 3 weeks. At 3 weeks (second dose) and 6 weeks after starting treatment, blood was analyzed. Men with urothelial cancer arising in the bladder made up most of the roughly 29 patients.

Each patient supplied 1 to 8 pretreatment and on-treatment samples. This CDR3 spans 12 amino acids. Germline values: CDR1 LNHDA, CDR2 SQIVND (reference sequence). Deletions cut 2 bases from V and 2 bases from J, with 3 bases between. Using immunoSEQ multiplex PCR, the repertoire was profiled, and TCRdb retains in-frame clones only, with some absent. The sample records about 69,000 clones, around 90% being singletons. V usage is TRBV19 and J usage is TRBJ1-1, with D unresolved. Sequencing used PBMCs, obtained around atezolizumab (anti-PD-L1) treatment. The receptor was derived from a man in his sixties with urothelial cancer. The CDR3 is CASSIYNTEAFF. The CDR3 bases are TGTGCCAGTAGTATATATAACACTGAAGCTTTCTTT. The whole variable domain, filled in from reference TRBV19 and TRBJ1-1, reads DGGITQSPKYLFRKEGQNVTLSCEQNLNHDAMYWYRQDPGQGLRLIYYSQIVNDFQKGDIAEGYSVSREKKESFPLTVTSAQKNPTAFYLCASSIYNTEAFFGQGTRLTVV.